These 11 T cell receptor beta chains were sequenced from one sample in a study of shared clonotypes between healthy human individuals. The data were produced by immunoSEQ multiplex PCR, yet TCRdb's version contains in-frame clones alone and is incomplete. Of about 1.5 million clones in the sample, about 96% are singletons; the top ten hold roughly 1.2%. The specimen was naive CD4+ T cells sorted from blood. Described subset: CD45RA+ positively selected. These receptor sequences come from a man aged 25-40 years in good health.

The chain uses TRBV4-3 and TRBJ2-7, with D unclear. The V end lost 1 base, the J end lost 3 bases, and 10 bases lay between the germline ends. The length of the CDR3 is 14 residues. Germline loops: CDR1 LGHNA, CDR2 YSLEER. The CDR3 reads CASSQAPGDYEQYF. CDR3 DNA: TGCGCCAGCAGCCAAGCCCCGGGTGACTACGAGCAGTACTTC.

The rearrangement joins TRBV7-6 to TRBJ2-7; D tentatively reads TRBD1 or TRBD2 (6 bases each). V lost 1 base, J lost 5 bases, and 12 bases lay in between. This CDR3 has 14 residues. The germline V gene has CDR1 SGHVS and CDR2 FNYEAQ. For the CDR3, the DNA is TGTGCCAGCAGCTTAGGTGGGGGGCCCCACGAGCAGTACTTC. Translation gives CASSLGGGPHEQYF.

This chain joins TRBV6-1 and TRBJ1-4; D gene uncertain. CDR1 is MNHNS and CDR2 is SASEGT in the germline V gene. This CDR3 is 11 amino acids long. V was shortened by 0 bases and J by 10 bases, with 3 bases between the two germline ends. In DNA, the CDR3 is TGTGCCAGCAGTGAAGCGGGAAAACTGTTTTTT. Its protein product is CASSEAGKLFF.

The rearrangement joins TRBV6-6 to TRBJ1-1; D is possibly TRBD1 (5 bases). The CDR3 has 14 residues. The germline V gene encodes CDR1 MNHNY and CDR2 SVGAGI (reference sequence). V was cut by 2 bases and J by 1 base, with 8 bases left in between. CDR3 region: CASSYPGQNTEAFF. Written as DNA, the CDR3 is TGTGCCAGCAGTTACCCCGGACAGAACACTGAAGCTTTCTTT.

In DNA, the CDR3 is TGCAGCGTTAAGGGACAGGGCTACACAGATACGCAGTATTTT. Translated, it gives CSVKGQGYTDTQYF. V usage is TRBV29-1 and J usage is TRBJ2-3; 9 bases match TRBD1. The CDR3 spans 14 residues. Germline V gene sequence: CDR1 SQVTM, CDR2 ANQGSEA. Trimming removed 5 bases from V and 2 bases from J; junction bases left unmatched: 5.

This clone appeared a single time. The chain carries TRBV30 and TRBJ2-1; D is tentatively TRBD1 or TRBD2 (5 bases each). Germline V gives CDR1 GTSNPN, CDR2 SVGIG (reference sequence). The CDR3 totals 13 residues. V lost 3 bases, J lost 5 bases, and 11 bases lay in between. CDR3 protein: CAWRWGNHNEQFF. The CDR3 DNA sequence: TGTGCCTGGAGATGGGGGAACCACAATGAGCAGTTCTTC.

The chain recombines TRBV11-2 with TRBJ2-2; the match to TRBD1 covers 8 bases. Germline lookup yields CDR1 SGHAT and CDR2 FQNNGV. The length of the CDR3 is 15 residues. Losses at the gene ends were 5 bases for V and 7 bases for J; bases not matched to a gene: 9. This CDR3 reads CASSPPQGAGGELFF. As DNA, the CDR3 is TGTGCCAGCAGCCCACCGCAGGGGGCAGGCGGGGAGCTGTTTTTT.

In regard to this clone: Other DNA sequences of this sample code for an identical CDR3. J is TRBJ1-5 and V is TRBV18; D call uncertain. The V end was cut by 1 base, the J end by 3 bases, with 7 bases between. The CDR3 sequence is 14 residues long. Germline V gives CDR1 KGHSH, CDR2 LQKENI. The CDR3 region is CASSPQGSNQPQHF. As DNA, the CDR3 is TGTGCCAGCTCACCACAGGGATCCAATCAGCCCCAGCATTTT.

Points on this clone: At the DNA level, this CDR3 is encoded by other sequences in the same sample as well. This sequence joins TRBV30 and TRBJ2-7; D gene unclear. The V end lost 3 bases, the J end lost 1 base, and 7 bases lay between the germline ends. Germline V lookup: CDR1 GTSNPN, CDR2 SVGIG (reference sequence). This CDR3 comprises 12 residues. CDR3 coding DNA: TGTGCCTGGAGGGGCAGGTCCTACGAGCAGTACTTC. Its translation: CAWRGRSYEQYF.

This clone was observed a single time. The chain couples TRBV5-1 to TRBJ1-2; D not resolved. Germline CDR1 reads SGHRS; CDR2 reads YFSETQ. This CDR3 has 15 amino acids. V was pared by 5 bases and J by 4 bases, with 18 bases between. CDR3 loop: CASREGLAVSYGYTF. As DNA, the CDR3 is TGCGCCAGCAGGGAGGGATTGGCGGTTAGCTATGGCTACACCTTC.

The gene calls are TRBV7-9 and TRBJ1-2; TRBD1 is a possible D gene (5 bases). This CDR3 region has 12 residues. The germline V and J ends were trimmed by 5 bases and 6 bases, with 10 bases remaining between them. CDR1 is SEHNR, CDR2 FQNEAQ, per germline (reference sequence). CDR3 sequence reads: CASSNQGHGYTF. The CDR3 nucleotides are TGTGCCAGCAGCAATCAGGGACATGGCTACACCTTC.